The rows below give T cell receptor beta chains drawn from one sample of a study of blood T cell repertoires in COVID-19. Method: immunoSEQ multiplex PCR; TCRdb's copy keeps in-frame clones and lacks some. The sample consists of some 370,000 clones, around 83% of them appearing once. The sequenced material came from PBMCs or T cells enriched from blood (not recorded which). The receptor source for this set is a woman aged 50 to 60 who had recovered from COVID-19. Each CDR3 is given with its conserved first and last residue. D genes are given only for firm matches. The listing skips clone size in some rows; elsewhere it reads once, few, many or a size class.

V: TRBV27; J: TRBJ1-1; size: once; D: TRBD1; CDR3: CASSPRTGVGLLFEAFF; DNA: TGTGCCAGCAGTCCCCGGACAGGGGTGGGTCTGCTGTTTGAAGCTTTCTTT
V: TRBV5-1; J: TRBJ1-2; size: few; D: TRBD1; CDR3: CASSLARGSPNYGYTF; DNA: TGCGCCAGCAGCTTGGCCAGGGGGTCTCCTAACTATGGCTACACCTTC
V: TRBV6-5; J: TRBJ2-1; size: NA; D: TRBD2; CDR3: CASSSEGLYHNEQFF; DNA: TGTGCCAGCAGTTCTGAGGGACTATACCACAATGAGCAGTTCTTC
V: TRBV14; J: TRBJ2-6; size: NA; D: NA; CDR3: CASSLRANVLTF; DNA: TGTGCCAGCTCCTTGAGAGCCAACGTCCTGACTTTC
V: TRBV11-3; J: TRBJ2-1; size: once; D: TRBD2; CDR3: CASSLHTSGRFEQFF; DNA: TGTGCCAGCAGCTTACACACTAGCGGGAGGTTTGAGCAGTTCTTC
V: TRBV7-9; J: TRBJ2-5; size: NA; D: TRBD1; CDR3: CASSLTGRTQETQYF; DNA: TGTGCCAGCAGCTTGACAGGGAGAACCCAAGAGACCCAGTACTTC
V: TRBV19; J: TRBJ1-5; size: NA; D: TRBD1; CDR3: CASSIGTGGLQPQHF; DNA: TGTGCCAGTAGTATAGGGACAGGGGGGTTACAGCCCCAGCATTTT
V: TRBV5-1; J: TRBJ1-2; size: once; D: NA; CDR3: CASRSGISPNYGYTF; DNA: TGCGCCAGTCGGTCAGGGATTTCCCCTAACTATGGCTACACCTTC
V: TRBV9; J: TRBJ1-1; size: NA; D: TRBD1; CDR3: CASSVEQGAITEAFF; DNA: TGTGCCAGCAGCGTAGAACAGGGGGCGATCACTGAAGCTTTCTTT
V: TRBV30; J: TRBJ1-2; size: few; D: TRBD1; CDR3: CAWNQQGASGYTF; DNA: TGTGCCTGGAATCAACAGGGGGCCAGTGGCTACACCTTC
V: TRBV14; J: TRBJ1-1; size: NA; D: NA; CDR3: CASSHLGAPGTEAFF; DNA: TGTGCCAGCAGCCATTTGGGGGCCCCGGGGACTGAAGCTTTCTTT
V: TRBV2; J: TRBJ2-3; size: NA; D: NA; CDR3: CASIKQAMTDTQYF; DNA: TGTGCCAGCATTAAACAGGCTATGACAGATACGCAGTATTTT
V: TRBV18; J: TRBJ1-2; size: once; D: TRBD1; CDR3: CASSLDRGYGYTF; DNA: TGTGCCAGCTCCCTGGACAGGGGCTATGGCTACACCTTC
V: TRBV5-8; J: TRBJ2-3; size: NA; D: TRBD1; CDR3: CASSEDRGTDTQYF; DNA: TGTGCCAGCAGCGAGGACAGGGGGACAGATACGCAGTATTTT
V: TRBV5-5; J: TRBJ1-4; size: NA; D: NA; CDR3: CASSVDRPNEKLFF; DNA: TGTGCCAGCAGCGTGGACAGACCAAATGAAAAACTGTTTTTT
V: TRBV9; J: TRBJ2-3; size: NA; D: NA; CDR3: CASSVSTDTQYF; DNA: TGTGCCAGCAGCGTGTCTACAGATACGCAGTATTTT
V: TRBV23-1; J: TRBJ1-1; size: NA; D: TRBD1; CDR3: CASSHRLRDRVTEAFF; DNA: TGCGCCAGCAGTCACCGCCTCCGGGACAGGGTGACTGAAGCTTTCTTT
V: TRBV18; J: TRBJ1-3; size: NA; D: NA; CDR3: CASSIATVYSGNTIYF; DNA: TGTGCCAGCTCAATAGCGACGGTCTACTCTGGAAACACCATATATTTT
V: TRBV5-5; J: TRBJ1-5; size: NA; D: TRBD1; CDR3: CASSLVTGGLFSNQPQHF; DNA: TGTGCCAGCAGCTTGGTGACAGGGGGGCTCTTTAGCAATCAGCCCCAGCATTTT
V: TRBV4-1; J: TRBJ1-5; size: NA; D: NA; CDR3: CASSQESGPGNQPQHF; DNA: TGCGCCAGCAGCCAAGAATCGGGTCCTGGCAATCAGCCCCAGCATTTT
V: TRBV5-1; J: TRBJ2-7; size: NA; D: NA; CDR3: CASNLGGASYEQYF; DNA: TGCGCCAGCAACTTAGGAGGGGCGAGCTACGAGCAGTACTTC
V: TRBV6-5; J: TRBJ1-2; size: NA; D: TRBD1; CDR3: CASRIRQGHGYTF; DNA: TGTGCCAGCAGGATTCGACAGGGCCATGGCTACACCTTC
V: TRBV4-3; J: TRBJ1-1; size: NA; D: NA; CDR3: CASSPIKGTEAFF; DNA: TGCGCCAGCAGCCCCATAAAGGGGACTGAAGCTTTCTTT
V: TRBV7-2; J: TRBJ2-2; size: NA; D: TRBD2; CDR3: CASSLGLAYTGELFF; DNA: TGTGCCAGCAGCCTGGGACTAGCATACACCGGGGAGCTGTTTTTT
V: TRBV3-1/TRBV3-2; J: TRBJ1-4; size: NA; D: TRBD1; CDR3: CASSQGTGGHEKLFF; DNA: TGTGCCAGCAGCCAAGGGACAGGGGGCCATGAAAAACTGTTTTTT
V: TRBV6-5; J: TRBJ1-4; size: NA; D: NA; CDR3: CASLDEKLFF; DNA: TGTGCCAGTCTTGATGAAAAACTGTTTTTT
V: TRBV9; J: TRBJ2-1; size: NA; D: TRBD1; CDR3: CASSQRGLLYNEQFF; DNA: TGTGCCAGCAGTCAAAGGGGGCTACTCTACAATGAGCAGTTCTTC